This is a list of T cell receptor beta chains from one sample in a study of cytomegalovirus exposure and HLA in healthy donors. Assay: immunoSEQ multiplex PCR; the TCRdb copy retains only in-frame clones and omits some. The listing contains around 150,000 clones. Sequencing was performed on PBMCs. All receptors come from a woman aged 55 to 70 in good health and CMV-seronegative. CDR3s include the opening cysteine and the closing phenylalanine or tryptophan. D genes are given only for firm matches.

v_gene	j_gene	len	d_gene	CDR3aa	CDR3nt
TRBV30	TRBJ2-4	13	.	CAWSVGSMSVQYF	TGTGCCTGGAGTGTAGGCAGCATGAGCGTTCAGTACTTC
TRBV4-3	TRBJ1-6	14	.	CASSQARQLTPLHF	TGCGCCAGCAGCCAAGCCAGACAACTTACACCCCTCCACTTT
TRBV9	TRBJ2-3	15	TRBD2	CASSVATSGSNTQYF	TGTGCCAGCAGCGTAGCCACTAGCGGGAGCAATACGCAGTATTTT
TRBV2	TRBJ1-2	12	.	CANKRGNYGYTF	TGTGCCAACAAACGAGGGAACTATGGCTACACCTTC
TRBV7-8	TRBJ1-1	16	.	CASSLQGWFGNTEAFF	TGTGCCAGCAGCTTGCAGGGGTGGTTCGGGAACACTGAAGCTTTCTTT
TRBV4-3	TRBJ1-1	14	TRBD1	CASSHQDRGTEAFF	TGCGCCAGCAGCCATCAGGACAGGGGGACTGAAGCTTTCTTT
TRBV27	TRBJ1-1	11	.	CATRRATEAFF	TGTGCCACCAGGAGGGCCACTGAAGCTTTCTTT
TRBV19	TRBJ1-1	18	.	CASNHRWVPGTMNTEAFF	TGTGCCAGTAACCACAGGTGGGTTCCAGGGACTATGAACACTGAAGCTTTCTTT
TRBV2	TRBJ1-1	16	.	CASTHPRTDLNTEAFF	TGTGCCAGCACCCATCCCAGGACAGATTTGAACACTGAAGCTTTCTTT
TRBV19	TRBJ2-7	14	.	CASSPETELGEQYF	TGTGCCAGTAGTCCCGAGACAGAGCTGGGCGAGCAGTACTTC
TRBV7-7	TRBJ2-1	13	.	CASSLGQGNEQFF	TGTGCCAGCAGCTTGGGGCAGGGCAATGAGCAGTTCTTC
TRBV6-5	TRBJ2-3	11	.	CASRGGDTQYF	TGTGCCAGCAGAGGAGGGGATACGCAGTATTTT
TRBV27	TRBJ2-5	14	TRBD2	CASRGLAVQETQYF	TGTGCCAGCAGGGGACTAGCGGTCCAAGAGACCCAGTACTTC
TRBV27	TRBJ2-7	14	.	CASSLEQGFYEQYF	TGTGCCAGCAGTTTGGAGCAGGGTTTTTACGAGCAGTACTTC
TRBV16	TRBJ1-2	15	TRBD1	CASSQSVGTVGGYTF	TGTGCCAGCAGCCAATCGGTTGGGACAGTCGGGGGCTACACCTTC
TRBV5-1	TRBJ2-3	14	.	CASSLGSGTDTQYF	TGCGCCAGCAGCTTGGGTTCAGGGACAGATACGCAGTATTTT
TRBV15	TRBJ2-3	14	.	CATSHVTGTDTQYF	TGTGCCACCAGCCATGTTACGGGCACAGATACGCAGTATTTT
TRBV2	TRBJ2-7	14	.	CASRGISGLYEQYF	TGTGCCAGCAGGGGTATTAGCGGACTCTACGAGCAGTACTTC
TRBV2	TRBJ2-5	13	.	CAQAGKYQETQYF	TGTGCCCAGGCAGGAAAGTACCAAGAGACCCAGTACTTC
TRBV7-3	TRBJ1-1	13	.	CASSPDPDSEAFF	TGTGCCAGCAGCCCAGATCCGGACAGTGAAGCTTTCTTT
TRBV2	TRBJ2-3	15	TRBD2	CASRAGLHFTDTQYF	TGTGCCAGCAGAGCGGGACTCCACTTCACAGATACGCAGTATTTT
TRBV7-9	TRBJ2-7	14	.	CASSLPRGSYEQYF	TGTGCCAGCAGCTTACCCAGAGGCTCCTACGAGCAGTACTTC
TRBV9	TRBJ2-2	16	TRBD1	CASSVRGQPNTGELFF	TGTGCCAGCAGCGTACGGGGACAGCCGAACACCGGGGAGCTGTTTTTT
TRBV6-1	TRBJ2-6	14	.	CATSRGSGANVLTF	TGTGCCACCTCAAGGGGCTCTGGGGCCAACGTCCTGACTTTC
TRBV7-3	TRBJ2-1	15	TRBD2	CASSFGLGIYNEQFF	TGTGCCAGCAGCTTCGGACTAGGAATTTACAATGAGCAGTTCTTC
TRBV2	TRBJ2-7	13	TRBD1	CASRGTGVYEQYF	TGTGCCAGCAGGGGGACAGGGGTTTACGAGCAGTACTTC
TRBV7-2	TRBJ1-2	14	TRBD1	CASSNRDRDYGYTF	TGTGCCAGCAGCAACCGGGACAGGGACTATGGCTACACCTTC
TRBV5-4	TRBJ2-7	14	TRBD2	CASSGTSGSYEQYF	TGTGCCAGCAGCGGAACTAGCGGGAGTTACGAGCAGTACTTC
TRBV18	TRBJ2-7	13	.	CASSFAGSYEQYF	TGTGCCAGCTCTTTCGCGGGCAGCTACGAGCAGTACTTC
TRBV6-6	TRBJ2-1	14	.	CASSSRGGANEQFF	TGTGCCAGCAGTTCAAGGGGGGGGGCCAATGAGCAGTTCTTC
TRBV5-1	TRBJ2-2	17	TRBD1	CASSSPGGHENTGELFF	TGCGCCAGCAGCTCACCAGGGGGCCACGAAAACACCGGGGAGCTGTTTTTT
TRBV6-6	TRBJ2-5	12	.	CATRTNEETQYF	TGTGCCACCCGGACAAATGAAGAGACCCAGTACTTC
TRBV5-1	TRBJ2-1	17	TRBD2	CASSPGPLAGGYNEQFF	TGCGCCAGCAGCCCCGGTCCCCTAGCGGGGGGTTACAATGAGCAGTTCTTC
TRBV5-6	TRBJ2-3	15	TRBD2	CASSFEGGDTDTQYF	TGTGCCAGCAGCTTTGAGGGAGGGGACACAGATACGCAGTATTTT
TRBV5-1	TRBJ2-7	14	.	CASSLGAITFEQYF	TGCGCCAGCAGCTTGGGCGCCATCACCTTCGAGCAGTACTTC
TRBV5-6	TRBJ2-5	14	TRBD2	CASSYGGRGETQYF	TGTGCCAGCAGTTATGGGGGGAGGGGAGAGACCCAGTACTTC
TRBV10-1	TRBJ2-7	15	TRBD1	CASSKTGGAYYEQYF	TGCGCCAGCAGTAAAACAGGGGGCGCCTACTACGAGCAGTACTTC
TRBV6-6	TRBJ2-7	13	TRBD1	CASTIGTAYEQYF	TGTGCCAGCACCATCGGGACAGCCTACGAGCAGTACTTC